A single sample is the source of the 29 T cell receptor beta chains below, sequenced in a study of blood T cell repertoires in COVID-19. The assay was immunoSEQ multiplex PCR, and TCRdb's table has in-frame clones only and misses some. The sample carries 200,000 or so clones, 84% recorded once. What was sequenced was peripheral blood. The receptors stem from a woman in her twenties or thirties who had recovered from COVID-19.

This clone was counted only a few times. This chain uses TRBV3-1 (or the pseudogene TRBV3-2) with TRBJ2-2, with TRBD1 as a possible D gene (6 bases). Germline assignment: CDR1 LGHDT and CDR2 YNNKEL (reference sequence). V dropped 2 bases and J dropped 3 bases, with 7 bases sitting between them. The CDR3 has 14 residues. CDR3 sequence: CASSQTGHTGELFF. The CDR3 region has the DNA TGTGCCAGCAGCCAAACAGGGCACACCGGGGAGCTGTTTTTT.

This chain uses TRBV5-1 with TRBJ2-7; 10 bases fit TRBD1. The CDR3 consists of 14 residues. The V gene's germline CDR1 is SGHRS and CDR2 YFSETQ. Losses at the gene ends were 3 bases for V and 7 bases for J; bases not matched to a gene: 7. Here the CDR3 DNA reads TGCGCCAGCAGCTCGGGACAGGGGCCCTGGGAGCAGTACTTC. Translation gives CASSSGQGPWEQYF.

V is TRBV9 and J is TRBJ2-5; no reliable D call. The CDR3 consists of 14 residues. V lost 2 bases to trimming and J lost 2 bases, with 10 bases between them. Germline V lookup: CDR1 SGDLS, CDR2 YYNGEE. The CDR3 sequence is CASSVSPSQETQYF. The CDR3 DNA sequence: TGTGCCAGCAGCGTTAGCCCTTCGCAAGAGACCCAGTACTTC.

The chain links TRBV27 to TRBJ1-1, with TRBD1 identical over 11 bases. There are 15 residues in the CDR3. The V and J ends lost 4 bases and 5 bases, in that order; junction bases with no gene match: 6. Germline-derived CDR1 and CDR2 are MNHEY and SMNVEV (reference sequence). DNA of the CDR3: TGTGCCAGCAGTTCTGGACAGGGGGCCGGTACTGAAGCTTTCTTT. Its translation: CASSSGQGAGTEAFF.

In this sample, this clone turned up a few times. CDR3 nucleotides: TGTGCCATCACCGGGACTAGCGGGAGGCAAGAGCAGTTCTTC. Its translation: CAITGTSGRQEQFF. This sequence joins TRBV10-3 and TRBJ2-1; TRBD2 matches 15 bases. CDR3 length equals 14 residues. V lost 7 bases to trimming and J lost 10 bases; unmatched junction nucleotides: 5. Germline assignment: CDR1 ENHRY and CDR2 SYGVKD.

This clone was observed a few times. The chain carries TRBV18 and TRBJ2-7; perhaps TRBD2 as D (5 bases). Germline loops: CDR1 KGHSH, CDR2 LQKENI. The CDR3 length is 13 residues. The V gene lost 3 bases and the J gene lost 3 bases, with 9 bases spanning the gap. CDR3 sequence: CASSPRELYEQYF. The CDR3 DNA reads TGTGCCAGCTCACCTCGGGAACTCTACGAGCAGTACTTC.

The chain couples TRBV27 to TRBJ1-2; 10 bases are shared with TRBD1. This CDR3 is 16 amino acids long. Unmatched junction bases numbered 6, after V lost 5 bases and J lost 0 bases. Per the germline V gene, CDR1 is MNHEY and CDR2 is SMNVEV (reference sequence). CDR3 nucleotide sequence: TGTGCCAGCAGTAAGGACAGGGGGGGAGCTAACTATGGCTACACCTTC. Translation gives CASSKDRGGANYGYTF.

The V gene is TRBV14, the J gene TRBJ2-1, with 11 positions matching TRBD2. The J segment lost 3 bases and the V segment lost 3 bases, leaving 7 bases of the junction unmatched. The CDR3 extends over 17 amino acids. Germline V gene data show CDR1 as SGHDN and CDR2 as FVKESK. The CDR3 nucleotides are TGTGCCAGCAGCCACGGTCGGCTAGCGGGAGGCTACAATGAGCAGTTCTTC. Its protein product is CASSHGRLAGGYNEQFF.

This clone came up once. The DNA of the CDR3 is TGTGCCAGCAGTTCGGGACAGGGGGCTTACGAGCAGTACTTC. Translation: CASSSGQGAYEQYF. The rearrangement joins TRBV2 to TRBJ2-7; TRBD1 aligns across 12 bases. The CDR3 consists of 14 residues. Germline V lookup: CDR1 SNHLY, CDR2 FYNNEI. V trimming: 5 bases; J trimming: 4 bases; junction bases outside the gene matches: 3.

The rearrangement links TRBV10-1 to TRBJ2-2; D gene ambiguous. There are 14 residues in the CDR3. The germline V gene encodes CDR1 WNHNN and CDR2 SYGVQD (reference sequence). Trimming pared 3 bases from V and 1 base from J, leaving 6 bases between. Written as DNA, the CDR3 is TGCGCCAGCAGTGAAGAGTTGAACACCGGGGAGCTGTTTTTT. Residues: CASSEELNTGELFF.

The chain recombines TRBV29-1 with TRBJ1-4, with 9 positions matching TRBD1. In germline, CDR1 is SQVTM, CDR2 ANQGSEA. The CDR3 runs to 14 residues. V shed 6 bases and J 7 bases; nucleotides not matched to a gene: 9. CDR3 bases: TGCAGCGTCTCGGACAGGGGACGGAGTGAAAAACTGTTTTTT. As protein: CSVSDRGRSEKLFF.

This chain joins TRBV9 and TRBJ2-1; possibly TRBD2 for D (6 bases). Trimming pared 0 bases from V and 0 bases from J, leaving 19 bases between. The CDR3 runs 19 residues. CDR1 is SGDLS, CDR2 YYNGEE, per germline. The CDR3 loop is CASSVALDYESSSYNEQFF. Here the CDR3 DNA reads TGTGCCAGCAGCGTAGCTTTGGACTACGAGTCCTCCTCCTACAATGAGCAGTTCTTC.

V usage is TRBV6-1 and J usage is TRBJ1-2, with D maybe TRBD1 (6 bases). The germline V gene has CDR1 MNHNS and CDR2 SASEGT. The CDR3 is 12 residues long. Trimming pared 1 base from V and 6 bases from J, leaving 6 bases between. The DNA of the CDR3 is TGTGCCAGCAGTGAAGGGACAGATGGCTACACCTTC. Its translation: CASSEGTDGYTF.

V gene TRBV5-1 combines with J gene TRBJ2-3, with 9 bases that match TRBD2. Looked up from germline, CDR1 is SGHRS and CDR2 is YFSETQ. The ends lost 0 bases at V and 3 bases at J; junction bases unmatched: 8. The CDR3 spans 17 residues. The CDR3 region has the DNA TGCGCCAGCAGCTTGGCGGCGGCGGGAGGGAGGACAGATACGCAGTATTTT. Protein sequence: CASSLAAAGGRTDTQYF.

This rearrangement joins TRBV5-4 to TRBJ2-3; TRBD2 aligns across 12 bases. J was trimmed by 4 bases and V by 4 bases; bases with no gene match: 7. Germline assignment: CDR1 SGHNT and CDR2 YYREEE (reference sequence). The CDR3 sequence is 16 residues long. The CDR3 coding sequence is TGTGCCAGCAGCCTGCGGACTAGCGGGAAGTCAGATACGCAGTATTTT. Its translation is CASSLRTSGKSDTQYF.

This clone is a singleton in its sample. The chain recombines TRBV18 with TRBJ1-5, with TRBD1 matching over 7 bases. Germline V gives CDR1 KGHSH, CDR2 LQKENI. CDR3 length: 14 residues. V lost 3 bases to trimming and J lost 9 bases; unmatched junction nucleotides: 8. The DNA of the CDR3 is TGTGCCAGCTCACCCGACAGGGTGAAAGGGCCCCAGCATTTT. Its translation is CASSPDRVKGPQHF.

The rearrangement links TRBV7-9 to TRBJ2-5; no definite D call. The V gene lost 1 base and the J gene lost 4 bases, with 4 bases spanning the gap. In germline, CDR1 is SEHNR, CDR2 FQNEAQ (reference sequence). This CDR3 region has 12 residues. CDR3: CASSLDRETQYF. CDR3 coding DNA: TGTGCCAGCAGCTTAGATAGAGAGACCCAGTACTTC.

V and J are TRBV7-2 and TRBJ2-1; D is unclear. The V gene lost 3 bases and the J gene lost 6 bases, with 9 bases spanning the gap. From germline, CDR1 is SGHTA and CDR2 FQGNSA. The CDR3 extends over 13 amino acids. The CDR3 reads CASSLIASNEQFF. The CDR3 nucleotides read TGTGCCAGCAGCTTGATAGCATCCAATGAGCAGTTCTTC.

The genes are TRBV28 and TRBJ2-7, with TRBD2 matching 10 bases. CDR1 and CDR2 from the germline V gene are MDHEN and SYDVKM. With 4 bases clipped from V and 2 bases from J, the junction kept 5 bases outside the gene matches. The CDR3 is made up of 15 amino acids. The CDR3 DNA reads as TGTGCCAGCAGTTCGACACTAGCGGGAACCTACGAGCAGTACTTC. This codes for CASSSTLAGTYEQYF.

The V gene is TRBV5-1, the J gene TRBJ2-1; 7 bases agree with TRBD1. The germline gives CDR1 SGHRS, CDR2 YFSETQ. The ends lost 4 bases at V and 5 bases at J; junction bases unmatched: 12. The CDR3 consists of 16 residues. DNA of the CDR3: TGCGCCAGCAGCCCTGCACTAGGACAGGCTAACAATGAGCAGTTCTTC. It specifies CASSPALGQANNEQFF.

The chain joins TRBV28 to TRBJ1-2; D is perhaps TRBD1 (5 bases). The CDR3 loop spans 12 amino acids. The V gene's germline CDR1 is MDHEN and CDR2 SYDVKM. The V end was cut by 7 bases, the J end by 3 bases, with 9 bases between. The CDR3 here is CASTWGDYGYTF. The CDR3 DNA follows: TGTGCCAGCACATGGGGGGACTATGGCTACACCTTC.

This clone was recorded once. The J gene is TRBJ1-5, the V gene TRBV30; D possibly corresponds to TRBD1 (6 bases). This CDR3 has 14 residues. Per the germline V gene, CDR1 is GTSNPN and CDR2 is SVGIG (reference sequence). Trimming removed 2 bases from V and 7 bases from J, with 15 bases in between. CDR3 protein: CAWSPDRGSQPQHF. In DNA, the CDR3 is TGTGCCTGGAGTCCGGACAGAGGGTCCCAGCCCCAGCATTTT.

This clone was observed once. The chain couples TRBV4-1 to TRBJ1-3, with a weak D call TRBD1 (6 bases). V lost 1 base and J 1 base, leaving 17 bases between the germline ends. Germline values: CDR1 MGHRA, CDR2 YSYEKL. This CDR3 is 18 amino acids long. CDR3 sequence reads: CASSQGWGGVRSGNTIYF. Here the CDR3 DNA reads TGCGCCAGCAGCCAAGGGTGGGGGGGCGTTAGGTCTGGAAACACCATATATTTT.

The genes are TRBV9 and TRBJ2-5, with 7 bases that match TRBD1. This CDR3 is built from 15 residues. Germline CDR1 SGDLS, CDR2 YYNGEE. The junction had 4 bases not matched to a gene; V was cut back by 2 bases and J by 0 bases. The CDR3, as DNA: TGTGCCAGCAGCGTCCTGGGACAGCACCAAGAGACCCAGTACTTC. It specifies CASSVLGQHQETQYF.

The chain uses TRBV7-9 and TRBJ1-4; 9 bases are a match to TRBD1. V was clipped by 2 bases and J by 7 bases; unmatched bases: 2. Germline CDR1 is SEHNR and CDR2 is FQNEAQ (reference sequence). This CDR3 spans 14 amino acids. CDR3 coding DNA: TGTGCCAGCAGCTTAATGACAGGGGGTGAAAAACTGTTTTTT. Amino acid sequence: CASSLMTGGEKLFF.

The CDR3 DNA is TGCGCCAGCAGCTGGACTGGAGGAGATACGCAGTATTTT. This encodes CASSWTGGDTQYF. This chain uses TRBV5-1 with TRBJ2-3; possibly TRBD2 for D (5 bases). Trimming removed 3 bases from V and 5 bases from J, with 10 bases in between. Per germline, CDR1 SGHRS and CDR2 YFSETQ. This CDR3 spans 13 amino acids.

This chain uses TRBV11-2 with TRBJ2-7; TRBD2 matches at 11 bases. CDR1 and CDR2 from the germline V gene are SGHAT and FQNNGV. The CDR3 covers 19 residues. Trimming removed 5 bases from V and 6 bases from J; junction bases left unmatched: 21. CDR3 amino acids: CASSPTLGVAGGPRGEQYF. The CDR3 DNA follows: TGTGCCAGCAGCCCAACCCTGGGGGTAGCGGGAGGGCCGAGGGGCGAGCAGTACTTC.

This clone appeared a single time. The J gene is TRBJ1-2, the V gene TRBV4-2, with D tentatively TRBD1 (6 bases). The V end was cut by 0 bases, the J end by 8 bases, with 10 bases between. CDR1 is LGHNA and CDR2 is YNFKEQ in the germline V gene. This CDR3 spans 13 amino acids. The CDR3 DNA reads TGTGCCAGCAGCCAAGAAAACAGGGCGGGCTACACCTTC. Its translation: CASSQENRAGYTF.

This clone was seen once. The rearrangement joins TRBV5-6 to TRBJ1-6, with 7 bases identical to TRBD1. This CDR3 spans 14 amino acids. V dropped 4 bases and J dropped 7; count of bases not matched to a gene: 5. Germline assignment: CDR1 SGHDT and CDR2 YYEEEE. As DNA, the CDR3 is TGTGCCAGCAGCCCGGCGGGACAGAATTCACCCCTCCACTTT. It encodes CASSPAGQNSPLHF.